This T cell receptor beta chain was sequenced for a study of cytotoxic CD8 clonotypes in ibrutinib-treated CLL. Study as a whole: The subjects consisted of around eleven relapsed/refractory and roughly 15 treatment-naive individuals, with some 17 IGHV unmutated.

Method: immunoSEQ multiplex PCR; TCRdb's copy keeps in-frame clones and lacks some. In the table there are about 140,000 clones, 60% to 80% of which are singletons. The CDR3 totals 15 residues. The V gene lost 5 bases and the J gene lost 2 bases, with 16 bases spanning the gap. Germline V gives CDR1 MNHEY, CDR2 SVGAGI. This receptor was taken from a human donor with chronic lymphocytic leukemia. The rearrangement joins TRBV6-5 to TRBJ2-7; the D gene could be TRBD1 or TRBD2 (7 bases each). Source: PBMCs, taken after 12 months of ibrutinib treatment. The CDR3 spells CASSVNRGLTYEQYF. The CDR3, as DNA: TGTGCCAGCAGTGTAAACAGGGGACTAACCTACGAGCAGTACTTC.